This TCR beta chain was captured in a study of cytomegalovirus exposure and HLA in healthy donors. At the level of the study: Both the 120 validation repertoires and the 666 first-cohort repertoires used the same platform, as reported by a later analysis.

TCRdb keeps only in-frame clones here, not all; method: immunoSEQ multiplex PCR. Here the sample spans some 110,000 clones, approximately 94% being singletons. Regarding this clone: The antigen is undetermined.

The donors were part of the roughly 130-subject validation cohort, which stood apart from the roughly 700-subject first cohort. Study-wide results and limits: There were three CMV-associated chains whose specificity for CMV antigens was confirmed in vitro.

This receptor was taken from a woman younger than 35 in good health and CMV-seronegative. Sample: PBMCs.

The CDR3 DNA sequence: TGTGCCAGCAGCTTGAGCGCCGCCTTTAGCAATGAGCAGTTCTTC. It codes for CASSLSAAFSNEQFF. V and J are TRBV7-3 and TRBJ2-1; D unresolved. Germline CDR1 reads SGHTA; CDR2 reads FQGTGA. This CDR3 is 15 amino acids long. Trimming took 3 bases from V and 6 from J, leaving 15 bases between them.